The 10 T cell receptor beta chains listed next were all sequenced from one sample in a study of human T cells and chemical hapten exposure. As for time point: patch test 1, 2 weeks after DPC sensitization. Treatment given: therapeutic diphenylcyclopropenone sensitization with weekly scalp DPC. Using its own MiXCR run on the RACE reads, TCRdb lists one record per CDR3 protein. The data hold 80,000 to 100,000 distinct CDR3 sequences, with about an eighth observed a single time. This specimen was whole blood, taken in connection with sensitization to the hapten diphenylcyclopropenone (DPC). The receptors derive from a middle-aged woman with alopecia areata. Some clones in this sample may be carry-over from other donors' samples.

This chain joins TRBV9 and TRBJ2-5, with 12 bases that match TRBD1. Germline V gene lookup returns CDR1 SGDLS and CDR2 YYNGEE. The CDR3 totals 18 residues. Losses at the gene ends were 4 bases for V and 5 bases for J; bases not matched to a gene: 15. The CDR3 loop is CASSPAKGGQGAGETQYF. The CDR3, as DNA: TGTGCCAGCAGCCCTGCCAAAGGGGGACAGGGGGCAGGGGAGACCCAGTACTTC.

This clonotype has a handful of counts. The J gene is TRBJ2-7, the V gene TRBV28; D could derive from TRBD1 or TRBD2 (5 bases each). The CDR3 contains 15 residues. V was clipped by 6 bases and J by 0 bases, with 15 bases between them. Germline V gives CDR1 MDHEN, CDR2 SYDVKM. This CDR3 is CASSTPGPSSYEQYF. CDR3 DNA sequence: TGTGCCAGCAGCACCCCGGGACCCAGCTCCTACGAGCAGTACTTC.

This clonotype has just a few counts. The chain couples TRBV10-3 to TRBJ2-7; unclear D gene. Trimming cost V 2 bases and J 3 bases, with 5 bases left between them. Germline assignment: CDR1 ENHRY and CDR2 SYGVKD. This CDR3 has 12 amino acids. As DNA, the CDR3 is TGTGCCATCAGTGAGAGTGACTACGAGCAGTACTTC. Its protein product is CAISESDYEQYF.

This chain uses TRBV3-1 with TRBJ2-6; D ambiguous. The CDR3 has 16 amino acids. Trimming stripped 5 bases from V and 1 base from J, with 12 bases between. Germline V lookup: CDR1 LGHDT, CDR2 YNNKEL (reference sequence). This CDR3 is CASSDILVSGANVLTF. CDR3 sequence (DNA): TGTGCCAGCAGCGACATTCTGGTTTCTGGGGCCAACGTCCTGACTTTC.

This clonotype was seen ten or more times. In nucleotides, the CDR3 is TGTGCCAGCAGTTTAAGGTACAATGAGCAGTTCTTC. It codes for CASSLRYNEQFF. The chain combines TRBV28 with TRBJ2-1; D gene unclear. Germline assignment: CDR1 MDHEN and CDR2 SYDVKM. V lost 2 bases and J lost 4, with 3 bases in between. This CDR3 comprises 12 residues. Combining the CDR3 with reference TRBV28 and TRBJ2-1 gives the whole variable domain DVKVTQSSRYLVKRTGEKVFLECVQDMDHENMFWYRQDPGLGLRLIYFSYDVKMKEKGDIPEGYSVSREKKERFSLILESASTNQTSMYLCASSLRYNEQFFGPGTRLTVL.

J is TRBJ1-1 and V is TRBV5-1; TRBD1 is a possible D gene (6 bases). Germline CDR1 SGHRS, CDR2 YFSETQ. This CDR3 region has 15 residues. The germline V and J ends were trimmed by 3 bases and 1 base, with 13 bases remaining between them. This CDR3 reads CASSSDPGQNTEAFF. In DNA, the CDR3 is TGCGCCAGCAGCTCCGACCCGGGACAGAACACTGAAGCTTTCTTT.

This clonotype has more than one count but fewer than ten. The chain recombines TRBV3-1 with TRBJ2-1, with TRBD1 matching 10 bases. Looked up from germline, CDR1 is LGHDT and CDR2 is YNNKEL (reference sequence). Germline trimming cut 5 bases from V and 2 bases from J; bases unmatched to any gene: 6. The length of the CDR3 is 16 residues. CDR3 coding DNA: TGTGCCAGCAGCGGGGAAGGACAGGGGGCCTACAATGAGCAGTTCTTC. The encoded protein is CASSGEGQGAYNEQFF.

The rearrangement uses TRBV20-1 and TRBJ1-2; possibly TRBD1 for D (5 bases). CDR1 DFQATT and CDR2 SNEGSKA come from the germline V gene (reference sequence). The CDR3 is made up of 14 amino acids. V was shortened by 4 bases and J by 0 bases, with 12 bases between the two germline ends. CDR3 nucleotide sequence: TGCAGTGCTATGGGGACCGCCCCTAACTATGGCTACACCTTC. This translates into CSAMGTAPNYGYTF.

This clonotype has more than one count but fewer than ten. The chain has TRBV20-1 and TRBJ2-2, with TRBD2 as a possible D gene (6 bases). There are 15 residues in the CDR3. CDR1 and CDR2 from the germline V gene are DFQATT and SNEGSKA (reference sequence). The V end was cut by 1 base, the J end by 4 bases, with 13 bases between. The CDR3 sequence: CSARGREWGTGELFF. The CDR3 nucleotides are TGCAGTGCTAGAGGTCGGGAGTGGGGCACCGGGGAGCTGTTTTTT.

The chain carries TRBV11-2 and TRBJ2-5; D unclear. Germline values: CDR1 SGHAT, CDR2 FQNNGV. The V and J ends lost 1 base and 3 bases respectively, with 3 bases between them. The CDR3 totals 12 residues. The CDR3 nucleotides are TGTGCCAGCAGCTTAGTCGAAGAGACCCAGTACTTC. Translated: CASSLVEETQYF.